There are many counts of the clone carrying this TCR beta chain. Its antigen is as yet unknown. The CDR3 is 13 residues long. Trimming pared 6 bases from V and 12 bases from J, leaving 18 bases between. TCRdb reprocessed the RT-PCR reads via MiXCR and lists one record per CDR3 protein. The repertoire includes roughly 700,000 distinct CDR3 sequences, 15% to 19% of them detected once, and about 9.9% sits in the top ten. This entry comes from a study of response to subunit inactivated influenza vaccine. Points from the study as a whole: It was suggested by the authors that few new T cells are recruited by each seasonal influenza vaccination.

Material: PBMCs from blood, obtained 11 to 12 days after vaccination. The V call is TRBV12-3 or TRBV12-4, the J call TRBJ2-1, with D possibly matching TRBD1 (6 bases). The source is a man aged 50 to 59 who received an inactivated influenza vaccine. The chain's CDR3 is CASRSQNRVGQFF. CDR3 DNA: TGTGCCAGCAGATCCCAAAACAGGGTCGGGCAGTTCTTC.